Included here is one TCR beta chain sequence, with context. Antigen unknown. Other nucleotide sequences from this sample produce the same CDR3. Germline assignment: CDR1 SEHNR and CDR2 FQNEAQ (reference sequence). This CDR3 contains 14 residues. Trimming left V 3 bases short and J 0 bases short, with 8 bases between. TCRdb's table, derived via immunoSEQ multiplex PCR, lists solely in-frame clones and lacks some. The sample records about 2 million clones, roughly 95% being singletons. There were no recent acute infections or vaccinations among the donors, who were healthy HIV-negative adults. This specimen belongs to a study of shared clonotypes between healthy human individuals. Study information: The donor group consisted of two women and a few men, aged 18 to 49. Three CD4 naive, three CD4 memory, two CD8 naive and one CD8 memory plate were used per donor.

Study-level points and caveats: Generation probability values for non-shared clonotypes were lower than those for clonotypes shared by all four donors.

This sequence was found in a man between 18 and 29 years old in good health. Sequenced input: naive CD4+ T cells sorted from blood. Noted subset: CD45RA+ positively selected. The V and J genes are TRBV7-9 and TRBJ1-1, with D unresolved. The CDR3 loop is CASSLRTMNTEAFF. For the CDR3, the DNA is TGTGCCAGCAGCTTGAGGACTATGAACACTGAAGCTTTCTTT.